This is a list of T cell receptor beta chains from one sample in a study of T cell repertoires in cytomegalovirus infection. Via MiXCR, TCRdb re-called the reads, giving one row per CDR3 protein. The sample consists of some 600,000 distinct CDR3 sequences, around 24% of them appearing once. The sample was CD8+ T cells from PBMCs. The origin of the receptors is a human donor in good health (CMV status not recorded). Some clones in this sample may be carry-over from other donors' samples. Both conserved end residues are part of each CDR3. A D gene is named only where the DNA matches it firmly. Size is omitted from some rows. Given values are once, few, many or a class for expanded clones.

j_gene,v_gene,len,abundance,d_gene,CDR3nt,CDR3aa
TRBJ1-1,TRBV13,10,-,-,TGTGCCAGCAGCTTAAGCAAAGCTTTCTTT,CASSLSKAFF
TRBJ2-2,TRBV28,13,few,-,TGTGCCAGCAGGGTTCCGGGCCCTACAGAGCTGTTTTTT,CASRVPGPTELFF
TRBJ1-5,TRBV6-5,14,-,-,TGTGCCAGCAGCCCTGCGAAAGGTGCTGCGCCCCAGCATTTT,CASSPAKGAAPQHF
TRBJ2-7,TRBV13,16,-,TRBD1,TGTGCCAGCAGCTTTGGGGACAGACAATCCTCCTACGAGCAGTACTTC,CASSFGDRQSSYEQYF
TRBJ1-5,TRBV20-1,15,-,-,TGCAGTGCCCCTGACAGCTCCTATAACAATCAGCCCCAGCATTTT,CSAPDSSYNNQPQHF
TRBJ2-1,TRBV29-1,17,-,TRBD2,TGCAGCGTGGAGGGACTAGCGGGGGCCTCATCCTACAATGAGCAGTTCTTC,CSVEGLAGASSYNEQFF
TRBJ2-3,TRBV12-3/TRBV12-4,17,-,-,TGTGCCAGCAGTTTAGCGATAAGAAGGGAGGGCACAGATACGCAGTATTTT,CASSLAIRREGTDTQYF
TRBJ2-7,TRBV6-6,15,-,TRBD1,TGTGCCAGCAGTTACGAGACAGGGTTCTCCTACGAGCAGTACTTC,CASSYETGFSYEQYF
TRBJ2-5,TRBV6-6,13,-,-,TGTGCCAGCAACACCGGTAACCAAGAGACCCAGTACTTC,CASNTGNQETQYF
TRBJ2-1,TRBV5-5,17,few,TRBD1,TGTGCCAGCAGCTTGGCCATCGCAGGGGGCCATGAAAATGAGCAGTTCTTC,CASSLAIAGGHENEQFF
TRBJ2-2,TRBV11-1,19,many,-,TGTGCCAGCAGCTTAATCGGACAGCTTTCCCTCTGGGACACCGGGGAGCTGTTTTTT,CASSLIGQLSLWDTGELFF
TRBJ2-3,TRBV20-1,13,few,-,TGCAGTCCCAGGGTCCCTAGCACAGATACGCAGTATTTT,CSPRVPSTDTQYF
TRBJ2-7,TRBV2,12,-,-,TGTGCCAGCAGCCCTAGGGCGGGGGAGCAGTACTTC,CASSPRAGEQYF
TRBJ2-3,TRBV6-2/TRBV6-3,18,many,TRBD2,TGTGCCAGCAGCCCTACCGCGTTTCTAGCGGGGTCCACAGATACGCAGTATTTT,CASSPTAFLAGSTDTQYF
TRBJ1-2,TRBV7-9,12,-,-,TGTGCCAACAGCTTAGCGAGGGAGAGCTACACCTTC,CANSLARESYTF
TRBJ2-2,TRBV28,13,few,-,TGTGCCAGCAGTTACGTGAGGGCCGGGGAGCTGTTTTTT,CASSYVRAGELFF
TRBJ2-1,TRBV7-2,14,many,-,TGTGCCAGCAGCTTGTGGGACGGTCCCAATGAGCAGTTCTTC,CASSLWDGPNEQFF
TRBJ1-5,TRBV5-6,14,few,-,TGTGCCAGCAGCCCGACAGGCCTCAATCAGCCCCAGCATTTT,CASSPTGLNQPQHF
TRBJ2-7,TRBV20-1,14,-,TRBD1,TGCAGTGCTAGACATACCGGGACAGCCTACGAGCAGTACTTC,CSARHTGTAYEQYF
TRBJ2-2,TRBV7-8,14,many,-,TGTGCCAGCAGCTTAGCTCGGGAGACCGGGGAGCTGTTTTTT,CASSLARETGELFF
TRBJ2-7,TRBV2,13,many,TRBD1,TGTGCCAGCAGTGACAGGGGGCTCTACGAGCAGTACTTC,CASSDRGLYEQYF
TRBJ2-7,TRBV29-1,15,-,-,TGCAGCGTTGAAGATCAGGTATTCGGAGGACCCGAGCAGTACTTC,CSVEDQVFGGPEQYF
TRBJ1-6,TRBV28,14,-,TRBD1,TGTGCCACCGAGGACAGGGCATTATCTTCACCCCTCCACTTT,CATEDRALSSPLHF
TRBJ2-3,TRBV15,15,-,-,TGTGCCACCAGCACCGGGGGATCTAGCACAGATACGCAGTATTTT,CATSTGGSSTDTQYF
TRBJ2-7,TRBV5-6,17,-,-,TGTGCCAGCAGCTTGGGTGGTGGGGGCAGGTTCTCCTACGAGCAGTACTTC,CASSLGGGGRFSYEQYF
TRBJ2-3,TRBV3-1,14,-,-,TGTGCCAGCAGGGACGAGACAGGTGGAGATACGCAGTATTTT,CASRDETGGDTQYF
TRBJ1-1,TRBV28,12,many,-,TGTGCCAGCAGACGACAGGCCGCAGAAGCTTTCTTT,CASRRQAAEAFF
TRBJ1-5,TRBV5-1,13,-,-,TGCGCCAGCAGCTTGAATTTGGGGCAACCCCAGCATTTT,CASSLNLGQPQHF
TRBJ1-5,TRBV4-1,15,few,-,TGCGCCAGCAGCCAAGAGGCGTATAGCAATCAGCCCCAGCATTTT,CASSQEAYSNQPQHF
TRBJ2-5,TRBV7-2,14,many,-,TGTGCCAGCAGCTTAGAAAACCGCCAAGAGACCCAGTACTTC,CASSLENRQETQYF
TRBJ1-2,TRBV6-6,15,many,TRBD1,TGTGCCAGCAATTCCCAGAGGGACAGGGAGATTGAAATCACCTTC,CASNSQRDREIEITF
TRBJ1-2,TRBV12-3/TRBV12-4,14,few,TRBD1,TGTGCCAGCAGTTTAAGTCCAGGGGGCTATGGCTACACCTTC,CASSLSPGGYGYTF
TRBJ2-2,TRBV15,19,few,-,TGTGCCACCAGCAGAGATCTTAGTGGCAGCCTCGCGAACACCGGGGAGCTGTTTTTT,CATSRDLSGSLANTGELFF
TRBJ2-5,TRBV7-4,15,once,-,TGTGCCAGCAGCCCGCCGACGGACTGGCCGGAGACCCAGTACTTC,CASSPPTDWPETQYF
TRBJ2-7,TRBV20-1,14,-,TRBD2,TGCAGTGCTAGCCTAGCGGGGGCATCCTACGAGCAGTACTTC,CSASLAGASYEQYF
TRBJ2-7,TRBV2,13,-,-,TGTGCCAGCACGGCAGGGACGACCTACGAGCAGTACTTC,CASTAGTTYEQYF
TRBJ2-7,TRBV25-1,14,-,TRBD1,TGTGCCAGCAGTGAGGGTGCGACAGGGGACGAGCAGTACTTC,CASSEGATGDEQYF
TRBJ2-1,TRBV15,17,-,TRBD2,TGTGCCACCAGCAGAGAGCCCGTGGGACTAGCGGGGGGTGAGCAGTTCTTC,CATSREPVGLAGGEQFF
TRBJ1-1,TRBV4-1,15,few,-,TGCGCCAGCAGCCAAGGTGCAGTATTGAGCACTGAAGCTTTCTTT,CASSQGAVLSTEAFF
TRBJ1-5,TRBV4-1,15,many,TRBD1,TGCGCCAGCAGCTTCGGGACAGGGGGAAATCAGCCCCAGCATTTT,CASSFGTGGNQPQHF
TRBJ2-1,TRBV20-1,18,-,-,TGCAGTGCTAGAGATTCTTTTTCCGTGGGATTCTTGGGGAATGAGCAGTTCTTC,CSARDSFSVGFLGNEQFF
TRBJ2-5,TRBV7-9,14,-,-,TGTGCCAGCAGCGCTACGGGGCCGGAAGAGACCCAGTACTTC,CASSATGPEETQYF
TRBJ2-5,TRBV6-1,20,-,TRBD2,TGTGCCAGCTCACCTACCCAACGGGGACTAGCGGGAGGCCCCCAAGAGACCCAGTACTTC,CASSPTQRGLAGGPQETQYF
TRBJ2-6,TRBV6-5,16,few,-,TGTGCCAGCAGTTACTCTACCAGACCTGGGGCCAACGTCCTGACTTTC,CASSYSTRPGANVLTF
TRBJ2-1,TRBV10-3,17,few,TRBD2,TGTGCCATCAGTGGAAGCGGGGGGAACCGCTCCTACAATGAGCAGTTCTTC,CAISGSGGNRSYNEQFF
TRBJ2-1,TRBV7-9,15,-,-,TGTGCCAGCAGTTCCCCTGGGACACCGTACAATGAGCAGTTCTTC,CASSSPGTPYNEQFF
TRBJ2-7,TRBV2,17,many,TRBD1,TGTGCCAGCACAGGGGGCGCATGGCTCGAGGACCACTACGAGCAGTACTTC,CASTGGAWLEDHYEQYF
TRBJ1-5,TRBV29-1,14,-,-,TGCAGCGTTCAGCTGGGACTCACCAATCAGCCCCAGCATTTT,CSVQLGLTNQPQHF
TRBJ2-3,TRBV4-1,15,-,TRBD1,TGCGCCAGCAGCCAAGAGGGACAGGGCACAGATACGCAGTATTTT,CASSQEGQGTDTQYF
TRBJ2-1,TRBV5-1,15,few,TRBD1,TGCGCCAGCGTAGGGGACAGCGAAACCTACAATGAGCAGTTCTTC,CASVGDSETYNEQFF
TRBJ2-1,TRBV6-2/TRBV6-3,18,-,TRBD1,TGTGCCAGCAGTCCCGGGACAGGGAGGGGGAATGCACGCAATGAGCAGTTCTTC,CASSPGTGRGNARNEQFF
TRBJ2-3,TRBV5-5,12,few,-,TGTGCCAGCAGCTTGAGTACCTCGTGGCAGTATTTT,CASSLSTSWQYF
TRBJ2-1,TRBV6-2/TRBV6-3,15,few,-,TGTGCCAGCAATTGGGACACCTTAACCTACAATGAGCAGTTCTTC,CASNWDTLTYNEQFF
TRBJ1-5,TRBV7-9,18,many,TRBD1,TGTGCCAGCAGCTTAGTAGGACAGGGGGCAAGGAGCAATCAGCCCCAGCATTTT,CASSLVGQGARSNQPQHF
TRBJ2-5,TRBV11-2,14,many,-,TGTGCCAGCAGCCCTTGGACTACCCAAGAGACCCAGTACTTC,CASSPWTTQETQYF
TRBJ2-5,TRBV14,15,once,TRBD2,TGTGCCAGCAGCCACCCCGGCGGGGGGGATGAGACCCAGTACTTC,CASSHPGGGDETQYF
TRBJ2-2,TRBV10-3,13,once,TRBD2,TGTGCCACTTGGACTAGCGGGTCCGGGGAGCTGTTTTTT,CATWTSGSGELFF